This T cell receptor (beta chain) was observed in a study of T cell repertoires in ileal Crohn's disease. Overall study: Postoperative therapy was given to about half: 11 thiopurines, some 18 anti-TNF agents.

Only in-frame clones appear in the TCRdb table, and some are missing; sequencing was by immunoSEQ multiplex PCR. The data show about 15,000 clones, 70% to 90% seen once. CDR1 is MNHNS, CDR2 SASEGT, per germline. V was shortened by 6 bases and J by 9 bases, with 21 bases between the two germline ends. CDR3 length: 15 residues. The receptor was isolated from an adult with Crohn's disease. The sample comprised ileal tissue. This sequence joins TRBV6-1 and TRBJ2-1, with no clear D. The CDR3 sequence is CASRILSLSAGEQFF. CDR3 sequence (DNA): TGTGCCAGCAGGATTCTAAGCCTATCGGCAGGTGAGCAGTTCTTC.